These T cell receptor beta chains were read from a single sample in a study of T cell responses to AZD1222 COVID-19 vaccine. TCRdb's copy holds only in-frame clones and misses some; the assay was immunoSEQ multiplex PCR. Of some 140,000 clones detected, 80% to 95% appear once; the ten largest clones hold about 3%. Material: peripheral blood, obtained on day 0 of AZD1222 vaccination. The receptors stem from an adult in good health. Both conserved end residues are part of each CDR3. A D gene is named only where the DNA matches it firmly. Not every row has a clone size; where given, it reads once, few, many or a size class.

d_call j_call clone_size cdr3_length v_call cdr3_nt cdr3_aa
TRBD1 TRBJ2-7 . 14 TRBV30 TGTGCCTATAAGGGACAGGGACAATCCTACGAGCAGTACTTC CAYKGQGQSYEQYF
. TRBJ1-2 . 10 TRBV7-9 TGTGCCAGCAGCGCCCGAAGCTACACCTTC CASSARSYTF
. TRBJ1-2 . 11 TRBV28 TGTGCCAGCAGTTGGACCTATGGCTACACCTTC CASSWTYGYTF
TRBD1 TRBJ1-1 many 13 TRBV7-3 TGTGCCAGCGTTCAGGGGGCTGGCACTGAAGCTTTCTTT CASVQGAGTEAFF
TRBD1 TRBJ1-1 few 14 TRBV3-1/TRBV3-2 TGTGCCAGCAGCCGGGACAGGGGGAACACTGAAGCTTTCTTT CASSRDRGNTEAFF
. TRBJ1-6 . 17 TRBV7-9 TGTGCCAGCAGCTTAGCGATTGATCCGGCAGGGAATTCACCCCTCCACTTT CASSLAIDPAGNSPLHF
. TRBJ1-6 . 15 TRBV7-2 TGTGCCAGCAATGAGGGGACTCGACAGTATTCACCCCTCCACTTT CASNEGTRQYSPLHF
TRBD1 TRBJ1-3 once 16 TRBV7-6 TGTGCCAGCAGCTTAGCCCGACAGGGAACGAGCAACACCATATATTTT CASSLARQGTSNTIYF
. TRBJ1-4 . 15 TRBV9 TGTGCCAGCAGCGTCGCGACAGCAACTAATGAAAAACTGTTTTTT CASSVATATNEKLFF
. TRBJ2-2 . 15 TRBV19 TGTGCCAGTAGTAGCAGAAGAAAGAACACCGGGGAGCTGTTTTTT CASSSRRKNTGELFF
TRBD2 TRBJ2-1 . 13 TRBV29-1 TGCAGCGTCGGGGGGAGCTCCTACAATGAGCAGTTCTTC CSVGGSSYNEQFF
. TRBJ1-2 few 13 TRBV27 TGTGCCAGCAGTGCCGGGACACCGCAGAGCTACACCTTC CASSAGTPQSYTF
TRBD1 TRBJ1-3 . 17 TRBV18 TGTGCCAGCTCACCCTGGACAGGGGTACTTTCTGGAAACACCATATATTTT CASSPWTGVLSGNTIYF
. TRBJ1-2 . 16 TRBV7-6 TGTGCCAGCAGCTCTCCTGCCGGGACCGTGGGAGGGGGCTACACCTTC CASSSPAGTVGGGYTF
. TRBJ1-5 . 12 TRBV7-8 TGTGCCAGCAGCTTAGGGAGCTGGCCCCAGCATTTT CASSLGSWPQHF
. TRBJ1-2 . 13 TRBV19 TGTGCCAGTAGTATTCCAGGGGCCCGTGGCTACACCTTC CASSIPGARGYTF
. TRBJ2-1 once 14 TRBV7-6 TGTGCCAGCAGCTTTGGGGCCCTCAGAGATGAGCAGTTCTTC CASSFGALRDEQFF
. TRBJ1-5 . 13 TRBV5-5 TGTGCCAGCACCCTTAGTACGGGTGGGCCCCAGCATTTT CASTLSTGGPQHF
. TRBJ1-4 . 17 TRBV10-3 TGTGCCATCAGTGAGAAACCGGGCCTCACAAAGGATGAAAAACTGTTTTTT CAISEKPGLTKDEKLFF
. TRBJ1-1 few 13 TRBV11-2 TGTGCCAGCAGCTTAGGCCAGGGGTCTGAAGCTTTCTTT CASSLGQGSEAFF
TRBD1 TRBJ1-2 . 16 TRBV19 TGTGCCAGTAGGCCGGGCCTTACAGGGGCCTACTATGGCTACACCTTC CASRPGLTGAYYGYTF
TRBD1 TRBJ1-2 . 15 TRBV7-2 TGTGCCAGCAGCTCCGGACAGGGGCTTGCCTATGGCTACACCTTC CASSSGQGLAYGYTF
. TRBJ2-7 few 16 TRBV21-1 TGTGCCAGCAGCGATTCCAGGGGAGTTGACACCTACGAGCAGTACTTC CASSDSRGVDTYEQYF
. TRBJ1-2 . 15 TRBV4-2 TGTGCCAGCAGCCAAGTTCCAGGCGGCGGCTATGGCTACACCTTC CASSQVPGGGYGYTF
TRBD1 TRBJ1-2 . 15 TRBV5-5 TGTGCCAGCAGCTTCCTGGACAGGGTAGGCTATGGCTACACCTTC CASSFLDRVGYGYTF
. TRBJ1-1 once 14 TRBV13 TGTGCCAGCACCTCCCGTGGGATGAACACTGAAGCTTTCTTT CASTSRGMNTEAFF
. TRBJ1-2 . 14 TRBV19 TGTGCCAGTAGGGGGCCAAGGGGATACTATGGCTACACCTTC CASRGPRGYYGYTF
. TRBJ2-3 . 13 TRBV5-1 TGCGCCAGCAGCTTGGCCGGAGCAGATACGCAGTATTTT CASSLAGADTQYF
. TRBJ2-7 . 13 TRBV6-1 TGTGCCAGCAGTGAAGGGCGGGACTACGAGCAGTACTTC CASSEGRDYEQYF
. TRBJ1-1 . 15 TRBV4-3 TGCGCCAGCAGCCAAGGACACGCCGCTAATACTGAAGCTTTCTTT CASSQGHAANTEAFF
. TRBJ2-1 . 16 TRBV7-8 TGTGCCAGCAGCTTATTTAGTGTTGGTCCGCACAATGAGCAGTTCTTC CASSLFSVGPHNEQFF
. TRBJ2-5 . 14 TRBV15 TGTGCCACCAGCAGTGGAACTGGCGGGGAGACCCAGTACTTC CATSSGTGGETQYF
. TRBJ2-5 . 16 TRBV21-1 TGTGCCAGCAGCAAAGCGCGGGGGACAGCCCAAGAGACCCAGTACTTC CASSKARGTAQETQYF
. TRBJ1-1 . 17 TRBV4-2 TGTGCCAGCAGCCAAGAACGGCATTTCCTAGGGAACACTGAAGCTTTCTTT CASSQERHFLGNTEAFF
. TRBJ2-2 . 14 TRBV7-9 TGTGCCAGCAGCTTAGCGCCGAACACCGGGGAGCTGTTTTTT CASSLAPNTGELFF
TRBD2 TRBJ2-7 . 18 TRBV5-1 TGCGCCAGCAGCTTGGTACCGCCGGGTAGCGGGACGTCGCTCGAGCAGTACTTC CASSLVPPGSGTSLEQYF